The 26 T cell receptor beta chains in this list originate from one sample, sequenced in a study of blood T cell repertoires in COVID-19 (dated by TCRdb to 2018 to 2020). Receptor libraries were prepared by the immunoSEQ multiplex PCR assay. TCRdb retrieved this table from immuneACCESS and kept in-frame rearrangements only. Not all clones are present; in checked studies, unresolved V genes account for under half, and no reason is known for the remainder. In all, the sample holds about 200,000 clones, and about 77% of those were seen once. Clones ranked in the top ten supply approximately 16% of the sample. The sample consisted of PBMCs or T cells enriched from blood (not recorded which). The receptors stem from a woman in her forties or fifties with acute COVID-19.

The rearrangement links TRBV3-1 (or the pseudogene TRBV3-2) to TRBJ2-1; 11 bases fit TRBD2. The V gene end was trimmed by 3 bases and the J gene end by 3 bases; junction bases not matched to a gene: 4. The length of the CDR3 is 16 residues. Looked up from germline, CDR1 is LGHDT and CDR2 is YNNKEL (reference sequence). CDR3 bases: TGTGCCAGCAGCCACGAAGGACTAGCGGGCTACAATGAGCAGTTCTTC. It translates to CASSHEGLAGYNEQFF.

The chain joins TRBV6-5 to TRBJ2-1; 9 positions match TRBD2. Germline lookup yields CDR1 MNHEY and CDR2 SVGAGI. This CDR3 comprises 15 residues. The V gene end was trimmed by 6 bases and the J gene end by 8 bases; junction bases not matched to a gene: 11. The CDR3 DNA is TGTGCCAGCAGCGAGCAAGCGGGGGGCTTCTATGAGCAGTTCTTC. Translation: CASSEQAGGFYEQFF.

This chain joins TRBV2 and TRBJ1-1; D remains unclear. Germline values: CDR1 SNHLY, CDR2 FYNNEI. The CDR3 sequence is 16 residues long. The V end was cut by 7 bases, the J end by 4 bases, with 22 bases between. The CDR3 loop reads CASTPSSGTWGTEAFF. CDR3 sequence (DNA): TGTGCCAGCACTCCGTCGAGCGGCACCTGGGGCACTGAAGCTTTCTTT.

Here the CDR3 DNA reads TGTGCCAGCAGTGGACAGGGCTCTGAAGCTTTCTTT. Protein sequence: CASSGQGSEAFF. The rearrangement joins TRBV6-6 to TRBJ1-1; TRBD1 agrees at 8 bases. Trimming removed 5 bases from V and 6 bases from J; junction bases left unmatched: 2. This CDR3 contains 12 residues. The germline V gene encodes CDR1 MNHNY and CDR2 SVGAGI (reference sequence).

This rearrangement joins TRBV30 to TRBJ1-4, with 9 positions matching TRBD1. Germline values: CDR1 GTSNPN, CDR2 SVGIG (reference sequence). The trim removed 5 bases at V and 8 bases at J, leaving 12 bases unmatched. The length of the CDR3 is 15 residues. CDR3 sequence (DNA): TGTGCCTGGCGGCCTTTACAGGGGGCCGGAGAAAAACTGTTTTTT. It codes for CAWRPLQGAGEKLFF.

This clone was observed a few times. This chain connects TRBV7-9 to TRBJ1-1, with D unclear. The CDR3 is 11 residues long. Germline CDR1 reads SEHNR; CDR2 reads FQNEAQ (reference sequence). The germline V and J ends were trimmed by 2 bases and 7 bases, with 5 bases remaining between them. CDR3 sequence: CASSLPLEAFF. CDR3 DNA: TGTGCCAGCAGCTTACCCCTTGAAGCTTTCTTT.

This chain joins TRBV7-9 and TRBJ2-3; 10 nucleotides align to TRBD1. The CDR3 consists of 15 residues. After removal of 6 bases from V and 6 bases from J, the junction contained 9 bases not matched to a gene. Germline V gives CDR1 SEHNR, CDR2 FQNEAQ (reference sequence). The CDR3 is CASRPTGTGDDTQYF. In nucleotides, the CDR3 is TGTGCCAGCAGACCCACCGGGACAGGGGACGATACGCAGTATTTT.

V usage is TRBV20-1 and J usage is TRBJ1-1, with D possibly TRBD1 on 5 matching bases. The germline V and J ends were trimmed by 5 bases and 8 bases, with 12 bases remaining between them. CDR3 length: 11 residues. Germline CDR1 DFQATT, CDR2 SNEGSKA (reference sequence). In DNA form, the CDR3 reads TGCAGTGCTCCGGACATTTCCGAAGCTTTCTTT. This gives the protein CSAPDISEAFF.

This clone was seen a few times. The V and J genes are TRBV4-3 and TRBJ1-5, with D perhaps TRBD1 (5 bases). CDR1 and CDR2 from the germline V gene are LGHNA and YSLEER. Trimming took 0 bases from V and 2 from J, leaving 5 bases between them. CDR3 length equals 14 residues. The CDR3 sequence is CASSQEQGNQPQHF. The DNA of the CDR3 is TGCGCCAGCAGCCAAGAACAGGGCAATCAGCCCCAGCATTTT.

The CDR3 is CASRSAGAGGVYGYTF. The DNA for the CDR3 is TGTGCCAGCCGAAGTGCCGGGGCAGGGGGCGTCTATGGCTACACCTTC. The V and J genes are TRBV5-5 and TRBJ1-2; 8 bases line up with TRBD1. The CDR3 is 16 residues long. Trimming removed 7 bases from V and 4 bases from J; junction bases left unmatched: 15. CDR1 SGHKS and CDR2 YYEKEE come from the germline V gene (reference sequence).

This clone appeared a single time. The CDR3 sequence: CASSSSGYEQYV. CDR3 DNA sequence: TGTGCCAGCAGCTCGAGCGGGTACGAGCAGTACGTC. This rearrangement joins TRBV7-9 to TRBJ2-7; tentative D call: TRBD2 (6 bases). CDR3 length: 12 residues. The V gene lost 4 bases and the J gene lost 4 bases, with 8 bases spanning the gap. Germline V gene data show CDR1 as SEHNR and CDR2 as FQNEAQ (reference sequence).

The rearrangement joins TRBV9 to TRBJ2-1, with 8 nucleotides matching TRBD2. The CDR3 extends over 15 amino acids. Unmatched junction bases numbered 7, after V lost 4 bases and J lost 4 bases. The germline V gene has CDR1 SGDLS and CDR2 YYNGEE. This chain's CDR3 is CASSITGGAYNEQFF. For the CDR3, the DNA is TGTGCCAGCAGCATTACCGGGGGGGCTTACAATGAGCAGTTCTTC.

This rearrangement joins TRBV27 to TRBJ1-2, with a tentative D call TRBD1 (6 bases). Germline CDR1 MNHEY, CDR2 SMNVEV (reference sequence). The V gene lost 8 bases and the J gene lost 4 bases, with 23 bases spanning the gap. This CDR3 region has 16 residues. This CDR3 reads CASPISGTRMSYGYTF. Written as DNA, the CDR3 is TGTGCCAGCCCAATTTCCGGGACACGGATGAGCTATGGCTACACCTTC.

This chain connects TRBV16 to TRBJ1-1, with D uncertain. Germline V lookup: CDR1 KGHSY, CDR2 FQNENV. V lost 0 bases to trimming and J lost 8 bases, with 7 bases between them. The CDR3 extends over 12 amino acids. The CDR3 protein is CASSQSIREAFF. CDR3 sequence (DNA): TGTGCCAGCAGCCAATCCATCCGGGAAGCTTTCTTT.

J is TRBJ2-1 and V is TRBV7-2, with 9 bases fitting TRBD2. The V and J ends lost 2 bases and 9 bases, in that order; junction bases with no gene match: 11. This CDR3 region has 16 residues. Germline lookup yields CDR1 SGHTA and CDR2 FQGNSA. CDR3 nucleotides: TGTGCCAGCAGCTTATTGGGCGGGGGGGTCGTTACTGAGCAGTTCTTC. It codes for CASSLLGGGVVTEQFF.

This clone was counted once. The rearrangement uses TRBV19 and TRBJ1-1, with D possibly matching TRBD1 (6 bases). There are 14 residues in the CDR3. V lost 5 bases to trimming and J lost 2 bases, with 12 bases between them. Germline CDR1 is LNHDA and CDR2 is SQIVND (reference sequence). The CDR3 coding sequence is TGTGCCAGTAGTGCGACAGGTGTCAACACTGAAGCTTTCTTT. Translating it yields CASSATGVNTEAFF.

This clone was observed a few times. The CDR3 spells CASSPTIRGRTNEKLFF. Written as DNA, the CDR3 is TGTGCCAGCAGCCCTACAATTAGGGGGCGAACTAATGAAAAACTGTTTTTT. This chain connects TRBV6-2 or TRBV6-3 to TRBJ1-4, with 7 bases that match TRBD1. V was pared by 6 bases and J by 1 base, with 11 bases of the junction left unmatched. CDR3 length: 17 residues. Germline values: CDR1 MNHEY, CDR2 SVGEGT.

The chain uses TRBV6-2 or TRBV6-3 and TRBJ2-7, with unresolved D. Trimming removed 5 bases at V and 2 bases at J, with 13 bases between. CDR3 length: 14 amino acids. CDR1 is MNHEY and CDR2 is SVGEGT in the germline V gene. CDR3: CASSASVGPYEQYV. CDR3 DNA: TGTGCCAGCAGTGCCTCCGTCGGTCCCTACGAGCAGTACGTC.

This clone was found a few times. CDR3: CAISGRVSGEDTQYF. The CDR3, as DNA: TGTGCCATCAGTGGCAGGGTTAGCGGTGAAGATACGCAGTATTTT. This chain uses TRBV10-3 with TRBJ2-3; possible D gene TRBD2, 6 bases. The CDR3 spans 15 residues. Trimming took 4 bases from V and 5 from J, leaving 16 bases between them. Germline V gives CDR1 ENHRY, CDR2 SYGVKD.

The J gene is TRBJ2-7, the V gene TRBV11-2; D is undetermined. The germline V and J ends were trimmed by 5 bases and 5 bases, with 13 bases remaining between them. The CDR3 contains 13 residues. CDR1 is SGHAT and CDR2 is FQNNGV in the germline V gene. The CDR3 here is CASSRTLRDEQYV. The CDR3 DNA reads TGTGCCAGCAGCAGAACCCTACGCGACGAGCAGTACGTC.

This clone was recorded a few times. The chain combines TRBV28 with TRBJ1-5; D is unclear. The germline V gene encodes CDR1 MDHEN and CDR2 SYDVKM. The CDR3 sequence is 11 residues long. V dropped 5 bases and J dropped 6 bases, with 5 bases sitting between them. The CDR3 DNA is TGTGCCAGCAGTCGAGGTCAGCCCCAGCATTTT. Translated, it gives CASSRGQPQHF.

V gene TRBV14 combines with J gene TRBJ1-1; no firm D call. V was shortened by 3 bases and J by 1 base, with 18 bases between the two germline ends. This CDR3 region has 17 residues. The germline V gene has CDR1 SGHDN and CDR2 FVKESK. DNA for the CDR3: TGTGCCAGCAGCCACCATAAAGTAGGAGCTCCGAACACTGAAGCTTTCTTT. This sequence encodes CASSHHKVGAPNTEAFF.

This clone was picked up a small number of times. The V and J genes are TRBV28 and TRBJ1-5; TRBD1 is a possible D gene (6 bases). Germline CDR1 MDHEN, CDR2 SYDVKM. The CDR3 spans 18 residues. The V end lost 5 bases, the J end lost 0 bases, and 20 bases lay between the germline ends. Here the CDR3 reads CASSGVRGGGYSNQPQHF. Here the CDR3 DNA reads TGTGCCAGCAGTGGGGTTCGGGGGGGCGGATATAGCAATCAGCCCCAGCATTTT.

The DNA for the CDR3 is TGTGCCGGCCCGGACAGGCCCTACGAGCAGTACGTC. Its translation: CAGPDRPYEQYV. V gene TRBV19 combines with J gene TRBJ2-7; 7 nucleotides match TRBD1. In germline, CDR1 is LNHDA, CDR2 SQIVND (reference sequence). The trim removed 11 bases at V and 2 bases at J, leaving 6 bases unmatched. The CDR3 runs to 12 residues.

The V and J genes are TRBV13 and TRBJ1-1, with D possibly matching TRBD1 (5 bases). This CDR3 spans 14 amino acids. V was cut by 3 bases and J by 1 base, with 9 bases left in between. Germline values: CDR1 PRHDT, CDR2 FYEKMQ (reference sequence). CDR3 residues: CASSFGHRNTEAFF. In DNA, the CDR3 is TGTGCCAGCAGCTTCGGACACCGGAACACTGAAGCTTTCTTT.

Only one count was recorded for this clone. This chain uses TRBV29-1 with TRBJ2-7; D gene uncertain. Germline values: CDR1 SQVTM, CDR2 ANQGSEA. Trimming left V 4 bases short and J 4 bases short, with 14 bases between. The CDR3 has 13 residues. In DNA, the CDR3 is TGCAGCGTTGTTTTCAGGCCTCTGTACGAGCAGTACGTC. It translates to CSVVFRPLYEQYV.